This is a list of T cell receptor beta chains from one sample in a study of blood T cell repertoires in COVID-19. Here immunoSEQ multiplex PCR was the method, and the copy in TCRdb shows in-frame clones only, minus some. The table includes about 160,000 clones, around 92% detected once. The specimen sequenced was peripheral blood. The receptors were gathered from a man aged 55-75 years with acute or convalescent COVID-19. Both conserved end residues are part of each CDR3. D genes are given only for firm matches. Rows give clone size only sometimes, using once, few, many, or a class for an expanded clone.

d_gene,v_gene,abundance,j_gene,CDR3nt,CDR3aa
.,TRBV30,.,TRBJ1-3,TGTGCCTGGATCCGTGGCCCCTCTGGAAACACCATATATTTT,CAWIRGPSGNTIYF
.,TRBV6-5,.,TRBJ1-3,TGTGCCAGCGGGACTTTCTCTGGAAACACCATATATTTT,CASGTFSGNTIYF
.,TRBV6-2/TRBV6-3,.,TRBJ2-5,TGTGCCAGCAGTTACCCCGGCGGTGGTGAGACCCAGTACTTC,CASSYPGGGETQYF
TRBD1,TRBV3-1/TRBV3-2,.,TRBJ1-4,TGTGCCAGCAGCCACGGGACAGGGTATGAAAAACTGTTTTTT,CASSHGTGYEKLFF
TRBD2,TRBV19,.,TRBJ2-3,TGTGCCAGTAGTATAGCCAGCGGGGGGAGAGATACGCAGTATTTT,CASSIASGGRDTQYF
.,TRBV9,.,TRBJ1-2,TGTGCCAGCAGCCCGGACACTTCAAACTATGGCTACACCTTC,CASSPDTSNYGYTF
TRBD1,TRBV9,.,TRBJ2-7,TGTGCCAGCAGCGTCGGGACAGCTTTTACCTACGAGCAGTACTTC,CASSVGTAFTYEQYF
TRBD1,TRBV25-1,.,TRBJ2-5,TGTGCCAGCAGCCCCGGGACAGGGAGTGAGACCCAGTACTTC,CASSPGTGSETQYF
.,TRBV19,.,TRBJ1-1,TGTGCCAGTAGTATTGACAGATCAGCTTTCTTT,CASSIDRSAFF
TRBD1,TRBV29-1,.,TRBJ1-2,TGCAGCGCCTTGACAGGGGGCTACTATGGCTACACCTTC,CSALTGGYYGYTF
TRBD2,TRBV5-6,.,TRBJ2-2,TGTGCCAGCAGCTTGGGCATGGGACTAGCGGCGAACACCGGGGAGCTGTTTTTT,CASSLGMGLAANTGELFF
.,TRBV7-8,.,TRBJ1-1,TGTGCCAGCTTCCCCGAGGGGGGGTCCCCCATTCCAGCTTTCTTT,CASFPEGGSPIPAFF
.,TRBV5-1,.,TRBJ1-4,TGCGCCAGCAGGAAGGGGTATGATGAAAAACTGTTTTTT,CASRKGYDEKLFF
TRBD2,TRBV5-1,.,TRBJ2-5,TGCGCCAGCAGCTTGCGGGGGGGCAGCGGTGAGACCCAGTACTTC,CASSLRGGSGETQYF
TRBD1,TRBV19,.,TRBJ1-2,TGTGCCAGTAGACCGGACAGGGGTGATCCTAACTATGGCTACACCTTC,CASRPDRGDPNYGYTF
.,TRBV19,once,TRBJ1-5,TGTGCCAGTAGTAGCGACAGCTATTATAGCAATCAGCCCCAGCATTTT,CASSSDSYYSNQPQHF
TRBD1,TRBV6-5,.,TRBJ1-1,TGTGCCAGCAATCGAGGGACAGCCACTGAAGCTTTCTTT,CASNRGTATEAFF
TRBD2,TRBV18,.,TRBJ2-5,TGTGCCAGCTCACGGCCAGCGGGGGGCCCTTTGGAGACCCAGTACTTC,CASSRPAGGPLETQYF
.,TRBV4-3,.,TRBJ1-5,TGCGCCAGCAGCCAAGAGAGGTATCAGCCCCAGCATTTT,CASSQERYQPQHF
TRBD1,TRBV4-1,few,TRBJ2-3,TGCGCCAGCAGAGACAGGGGGCCAACAGATACGCAGTATTTT,CASRDRGPTDTQYF
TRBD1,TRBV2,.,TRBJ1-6,TGTGCCAGCAGAGACAGGGCGTCCTATAATTCACCCCTCCACTTT,CASRDRASYNSPLHF
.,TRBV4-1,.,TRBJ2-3,TGCGCCAGCAGCCAAAAGGGGACTACAGATACGCAGTATTTT,CASSQKGTTDTQYF
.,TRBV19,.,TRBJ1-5,TGTGCCAGTACCCCTTCCCCCAGCAATCAGCCCCAGCATTTT,CASTPSPSNQPQHF
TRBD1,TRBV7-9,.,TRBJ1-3,TGTGCCAGCAGCCGACTCCGGGACAGGGAGGTGTACACCATATATTTT,CASSRLRDREVYTIYF
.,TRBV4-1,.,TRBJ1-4,TGCGCCAGCGCAGGAATTATTAATGAAAAACTGTTTTTT,CASAGIINEKLFF
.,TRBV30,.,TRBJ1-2,TGTGCCTGGAGTGTATACGGGAACTATGGCTACACCTTC,CAWSVYGNYGYTF
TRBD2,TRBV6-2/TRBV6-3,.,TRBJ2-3,TGTGCCAGCAGTTTCGGACTAGCGGGGGGGCCAGATACGCAGTATTTT,CASSFGLAGGPDTQYF
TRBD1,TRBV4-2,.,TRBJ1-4,TGTGCCAGCAGCCGTCAGGGGGCGCTGAATGAAAAACTGTTTTTT,CASSRQGALNEKLFF
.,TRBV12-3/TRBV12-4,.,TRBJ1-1,TGTGCCAGCACCCTTTATACTAACACTGAAGCTTTCTTT,CASTLYTNTEAFF
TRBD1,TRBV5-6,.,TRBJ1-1,TGTGCCAGCATCGAACAGGGGGGACTAAACGCTTTCTTT,CASIEQGGLNAFF
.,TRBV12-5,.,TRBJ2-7,TGTGCTAGTGGGGACAGCTACGAGCAGTACTTC,CASGDSYEQYF
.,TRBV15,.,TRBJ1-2,TGTGCCACCAGGAACTTCGGGACATTGGATGGCTACACCTTC,CATRNFGTLDGYTF
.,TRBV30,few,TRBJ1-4,TGTGCCTGGAGTGTAGGAGGGGAGACTAATGAAAAACTGTTTTTT,CAWSVGGETNEKLFF
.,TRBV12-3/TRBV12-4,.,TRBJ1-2,TGTGCCAGCAGTTTCGGAGGGTTCTATGGCTACACCTTC,CASSFGGFYGYTF
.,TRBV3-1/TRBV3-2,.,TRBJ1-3,TGTGCCAGCAGCCAAGATTTAACAGCAGGAAACACCATATATTTT,CASSQDLTAGNTIYF
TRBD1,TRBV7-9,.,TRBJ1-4,TGTGCCAGCAGCTCAGACAGGGGCAAGGCTGAAAAACTGTTTTTT,CASSSDRGKAEKLFF
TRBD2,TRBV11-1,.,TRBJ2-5,TGTGCCAGCAGCTTCCATAGCGGGGGGACACAAGAGACCCAGTACTTC,CASSFHSGGTQETQYF
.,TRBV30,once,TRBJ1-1,TGTGCCTGGAGTGTCCCACTCCAGGGGATCAACACTGAAGCTTTCTTT,CAWSVPLQGINTEAFF
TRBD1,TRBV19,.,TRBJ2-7,TGTGCCAGTAGAACCCGGGACAGAAGTTCTTCCTACGAGCAGTACTTC,CASRTRDRSSSYEQYF
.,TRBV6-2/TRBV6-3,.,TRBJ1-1,TGTGCCAGCAGTTACGCAGGGCGCACTGAAGCTTTCTTT,CASSYAGRTEAFF
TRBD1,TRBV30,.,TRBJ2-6,TGTGCCTGGAGTCGGACAGGGCCCCTCTCTGGGGCCAACGTCCTGACTTTC,CAWSRTGPLSGANVLTF
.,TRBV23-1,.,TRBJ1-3,TGCGCCAGCAGTCACGCTAAATGGGGATTCAGGGCACCCGGTGGAAACACCATATATTTT,CASSHAKWGFRAPGGNTIYF
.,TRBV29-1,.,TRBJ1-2,TGCAGCGACAACAGGCGCTATGGCTACACCTTC,CSDNRRYGYTF
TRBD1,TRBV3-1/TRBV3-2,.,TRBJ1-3,TGTGCCAGCAGTTATACAGGGGTTTCTGGAAACACCATATATTTT,CASSYTGVSGNTIYF
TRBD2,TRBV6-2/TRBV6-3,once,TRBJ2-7,TGTGCCAGCAGTTACTCTCGGACTAGCGGGGGCCCGAGCTCCTACGAGCAGTACTTC,CASSYSRTSGGPSSYEQYF
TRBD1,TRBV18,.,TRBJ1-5,TGTGCCAGCTCGGGGACAGGGGCGGTCCAGCCCCAGCATTTT,CASSGTGAVQPQHF
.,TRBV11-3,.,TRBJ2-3,TGTGCCAGCAGCTTACGTCGGGGGACAGATACGCAGTATTTT,CASSLRRGTDTQYF
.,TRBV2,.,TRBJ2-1,TGTGCCAGCAGTGAACAGGGCTTGCCACAAAATGAGCAGTTCTTC,CASSEQGLPQNEQFF
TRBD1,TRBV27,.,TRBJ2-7,TGTGCCAGCAGACCTGGGACAGGGGAGGCCTACGAGCAGTACTTC,CASRPGTGEAYEQYF
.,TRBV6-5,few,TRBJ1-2,TGTGCCGCCCGGGGGGGTTTTAATGGCTACACCTTC,CAARGGFNGYTF
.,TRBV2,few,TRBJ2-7,TGTGCCAGCAGTGGGAAACAGGCTGTCGAGCAGTACTTC,CASSGKQAVEQYF
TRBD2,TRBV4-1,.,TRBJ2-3,TGCGCCAGCAGCCCGGGGCGGGGGAGACTTTCTAGCACAGATACGCAGTATTTT,CASSPGRGRLSSTDTQYF
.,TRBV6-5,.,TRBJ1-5,TGTGCCAGTCAGGGGTCGGGGCCCCAGCATTTT,CASQGSGPQHF
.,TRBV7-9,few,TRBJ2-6,TGTGCCAGCAGCCCTCAGGGTTCTGGGGCCAACGTCCTGACTTTC,CASSPQGSGANVLTF
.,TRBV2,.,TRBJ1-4,TGTGCCAGCATCGGGCCGGCGGGGGAAAAACTGTTTTTT,CASIGPAGEKLFF